The entry below gives a single TCR beta chain sequence along with its context. This clonotype was observed once. Which antigen it targets is not known. No clone much larger than this one lies a single base away; base qualities are absent. A lone read offers only weak evidence. Via the germline V gene, CDR1 is SGDLS and CDR2 YYNGEE. Including cysteine and phenylalanine, the CDR3 has 16 amino acids. The CDR3 DNA has 48 bases and is translated from base 1. V lost 4 bases and J lost 0 bases, and the count of bases not matched to a germline gene is 9. The data belong to a study of T-cell reconstitution after alpha-beta-depleted transplantation in children (TCRdb year 2016). Describing the broader study: Using TCR repertoire profiling, the study quantitatively followed how T-cell immune reconstitution unfolded in children after TCRalphabeta/CD19-depleted allogeneic hematopoietic cell transplantation.

The library was produced with PCR. Sequencing relied on an Illumina HiSeq 2500. To normalize quantification of the TCRbeta repertoire, the TCR libraries were built with molecular barcoding that relied on unique molecular identifiers. TCRdb applied fastp at Q25 and MiXCR to the public reads, then kept only in-frame beta chains. CDR3 protein duplicates are merged, each entry listing the most common genes and DNA. Present in this sample are around 580,000 distinct CDR3 sequences, 20% to 25% of which were seen just once. 13% to 15% of the sample is taken by the ten largest. On the study overall, not on this receptor specifically: Hyperexpanded clone frequencies declined over subsequent months; after one year, T-cell counts and TCRbeta diversity were mostly attributed to newly produced T cells. In some patients, the high TCRbeta diversity seen at day 60 was put down to recipient T cells and intrathymic progenitors that had survived conditioning. Apparently early alphabetaT-cell count recovery about two months after transplant reportedly relied on only several hundred rapidly expanded clones derived from non-depleted graft cells.

Taken with the paper, the label for treatment or condition translates to: allogeneic hematopoietic cell transplantation with graft depleted of TCRalphabeta T cells and CD19 B cells. The transplant recipients were children given TCRalphabeta/CD19-depleted allogeneic hematopoietic cell grafts. The clonotype was recovered from a boy under two years old who had a stem cell transplant for acute myeloid leukemia, so the T cells may come from the graft donor. The rearrangement combines TRBV9 with TRBJ2-7, with 8 middle bases fitting TRBD2. Sequenced material: PBMCs, mostly from graft donor cells, taken 360 days after TCRalphabeta/CD19-depleted stem cell transplant. The CDR3 amino acid sequence is: CASSTEAGGYSYEQYF. The DNA sequence reads TGTGCCAGCAGCACAGAGGCGGGGGGCTACTCCTACGAGCAGTACTTC. With the rest looked up from the reference TRBV9 and TRBJ2-7 genes rather than sequenced, the full variable domain is DSGVTQTPKHLITATGQRVTLRCSPRSGDLSVYWYQQSLDQGLQFLIQYYNGEERAKGNILERFSAQQFPDLHSELNLSSLELGDSALYFCASSTEAGGYSYEQYFGPGTRLTVT.